This passage covers 27 T cell receptor beta chains from one sample sequenced in a study of tumor and adjacent non-tumor tissue in lung cancer. A modified ARM-PCR protocol with three rounds of nested PCR amplified TCRbeta. TCRdb re-called the multiplex PCR reads through MiXCR, storing one row per CDR3 protein. The table includes approximately 90,000 distinct CDR3 sequences, about 61% detected once. RNA was extracted from bulk tissue without any cell sorting. The sample was lung tumor tissue. The receptors here all came from a man between 70 and 80 years old with non-small cell lung cancer.

On this clonotype: A much larger clone sits a single nucleotide away, making a read error possible. The rearrangement uses TRBV20-1 and TRBJ2-7, with TRBD1 identical over 8 bases. The CDR3 has 14 amino acids. The germline CDR1 and CDR2 sequences are DFQATT and SNEGSKA (reference sequence). CDR3 amino acids: CSSREGGQVYEQYF. As DNA, the CDR3 is TGCAGTTCTAGAGAGGGGGGACAGGTCTACGAGCAGTACTTC.

The chain employs TRBV20-1 and TRBJ1-1; D gene ambiguous. The CDR3 has 14 residues. Germline values: CDR1 DFQATT, CDR2 SNEGSKA (reference sequence). Trimming cost V 3 bases and J 8 bases, with 19 bases left between them. CDR3 in amino acids: CSARGLGSNIEAFF. The CDR3 DNA sequence: TGCAGTGCTAGGGGTCTGGGCTCTAACATCGAAGCTTTCTTT.

Of note for this clonotype: Here the CDR3 omits its conserved ending phenylalanine or tryptophan, so a read error is the likely source. The chain links TRBV29-1 to TRBJ2-1; 8 bases fit TRBD2. The CDR3 is 16 residues long. Germline CDR1 SQVTM, CDR2 ANQGSEA. V shed 1 base, J shed 2 bases, and the junction held 7 bases outside the gene matches. The CDR3 DNA follows: TGCAGCGTTGAAGCTGGGCGGGGGGAACCCTACAATGAGCAGTTCTCC. This translates into CSVEAGRGEPYNEQFS.

A remark on this clonotype: A read error may account for a junction end that differs from germline. This sequence joins TRBV11-3 and TRBJ2-5, with D tentatively TRBD2 (6 bases). Germline V CDR1 and CDR2: SGHNT, YENEEA. The CDR3 runs 9 residues. The CDR3 protein is CVSRETQYF. CDR3 DNA sequence: TGTGTCAGCCGGGAGACCCAGTATTTC.

Details on this clonotype: A read error may produce the germline difference seen at one junction end. The chain has TRBV11-2 and TRBJ2-3, with unresolved D. The CDR3 sequence is 15 residues long. Germline CDR1 is SGHAT and CDR2 is FQNNGV. CDR3 coding DNA: TGTGCAAGCAGCCTCGATGGGATCGTGGCAGATACGCAGTATTTT. This codes for CASSLDGIVADTQYF. The full variable domain, with the rest looked up from reference TRBV11-2 and TRBJ2-3, is EAGVAQSPRYKIIEKRQSVAFWCNPISGHATLYWYQQILGQGPKLLIQFQNNGVVDDSQLPKDRFSAERLKGVDSTLKIQPAKLEDSAVYLCASSLDGIVADTQYFGPGTRLTVL.

This clonotype was seen just once. No conserved phenylalanine or tryptophan is present at the end of the CDR3, so a read error is the likely explanation. The chain couples TRBV11-2 to TRBJ2-7, with 14 bases that match TRBD2. Germline V gives CDR1 SGHAT, CDR2 FQNNGV. The length of the CDR3 is 17 residues. CDR3 sequence: CANSPGGTSGSPYEQYL. CDR3 nucleotides: TGTGCCAACAGCCCGGGAGGGACTAGCGGGAGCCCCTACGAGCAGTACTTA.

This clonotype was seen a handful of times. The chain couples TRBV7-3 to TRBJ1-6; 7 nucleotides line up with TRBD1. This CDR3 has 13 amino acids. Germline V lookup: CDR1 SGHTA, CDR2 FQGTGA. Trimming cost V 4 bases and J 10 bases; bases outside gene matches: 4. The CDR3 DNA follows: TGTGCCAGCAGCTCAGGGGGACGATCACCCCTCCACTTT. Residues: CASSSGGRSPLHF.

For this clonotype: At one boundary the junction diverges from the germline segment, which might be a read error. This chain links TRBV29-1 with TRBJ2-1; TRBD2 matches at 8 bases. The CDR3 spans 16 residues. The germline V gene has CDR1 SQVTM and CDR2 ANQGSEA. Here the CDR3 reads CSVEAGRGEPYNEQIF. As DNA, the CDR3 is TGCAGCGTTGAAGCTGGGCGGGGGGAACCCTACAATGAGCAGATCTTC.

In its sample, this clonotype is large. The rearrangement joins TRBV6-5 to TRBJ2-7; the match to TRBD1 covers 9 bases. V was pared by 2 bases and J by 5 bases, with 7 bases of the junction left unmatched. There are 15 residues in the CDR3. Germline assignment: CDR1 MNHEY and CDR2 SVGAGI. The CDR3 bases are TGTGCCAGCAGTTACGTGACAGGGGGTCTAAACGAGCAGTACTTC. It encodes CASSYVTGGLNEQYF.

This clonotype has ten or more counts. This sequence joins TRBV28 and TRBJ2-1, with TRBD2 identical over 9 bases. CDR1 and CDR2 from the germline V gene are MDHEN and SYDVKM. V lost 9 bases and J lost 7; bases outside the gene matches: 10. CDR3 length: 14 amino acids. CDR3 residues: CARFRGLASNEQFF. Written as DNA, the CDR3 is TGTGCCAGGTTTCGGGGACTAGCCTCAAATGAGCAGTTCTTC.

V gene TRBV6-6 combines with J gene TRBJ1-4; 7 positions agree with TRBD1. This CDR3 spans 14 amino acids. CDR1 MNHNY and CDR2 SVGAGI come from the germline V gene (reference sequence). J gave up 8 bases and V 6 bases, and 9 bases lay outside the gene matches. This chain's CDR3 is CASSSNRGREKLFF. The CDR3, as DNA: TGTGCCAGCAGCAGTAACAGGGGTAGGGAAAAACTGTTTTTT.

This clonotype was counted ten times or more. The chain's CDR3 is CASSFSSTDTQYF. The CDR3 region has the DNA TGTGCCAGCAGTTTTTCGTCTACAGATACGCAGTATTTT. The chain is built from TRBV12-3 or TRBV12-4 and TRBJ2-3, with D unresolved. Trimming took 3 bases from V and 3 from J, leaving 7 bases between them. This CDR3 has 13 amino acids.

The table lists this clonotype with many counts. The V gene is TRBV5-5, the J gene TRBJ2-1, with a weak D call TRBD2 (7 bases). Germline lookup yields CDR1 SGHKS and CDR2 YYEKEE (reference sequence). This CDR3 region has 15 residues. V was clipped by 2 bases and J by 5 bases, with 14 bases between them. The CDR3 here is CASSFPGGQNNEQFF. The DNA of the CDR3 is TGTGCCAGCAGCTTTCCCGGGGGGCAGAACAATGAGCAGTTCTTC.

The J gene is TRBJ2-7, the V gene TRBV12-3 or TRBV12-4, with a possible D match to TRBD2 (6 bases). V was clipped by 10 bases and J by 0 bases, with 19 bases between them. This CDR3 comprises 15 residues. CDR3 coding DNA: TGTGCCAAGAGTCCAGGGACCGGGAGCTCCTACGAGCAGTACTTC. Its translation: CAKSPGTGSSYEQYF.

A word on this clonotype: It is likely a read error, because the conserved phenylalanine at the end of the CDR3 is missing. CDR3 in amino acids: CASNQGLAGDTQYL. CDR3 nucleotides: TGCGCCAGCAACCAAGGCCTAGCGGGGGATACGCAGTATCTT. The chain recombines TRBV4-1 with TRBJ2-3, with 9 bases identical to TRBD2. Germline CDR1 is MGHRA and CDR2 is YSYEKL. This CDR3 has 14 residues.

Points on this clonotype: At one end the junction does not follow the germline gene, possibly because of a read error. V is TRBV11-2 and J is TRBJ2-2; tentative D call: TRBD2 (5 bases). In germline, CDR1 is SGHAT, CDR2 FQNNGV. There are 13 residues in the CDR3. The CDR3 bases are TGTGCCAACAGCTTCGAGAACACCGGGGAGATGTTTTTT. It is translated as CANSFENTGEMFF.

Points on this clonotype: This sequence may be a read error, since a much larger clone differs from it by one base. The V and J genes are TRBV20-1 and TRBJ2-5; tentatively, D is TRBD2 (6 bases). Trimming took 3 bases from V and 5 from J, leaving 16 bases between them. This CDR3 contains 14 residues. The V gene's germline CDR1 is DFQATT and CDR2 SNEGSKA (reference sequence). The CDR3, as DNA: TGCAGTGCTAGCGATAATGGTGGGAGGGAGACCCAGTACTTC. The encoded protein is CSASDNGGRETQYF.

This clonotype was counted a few times. The V and J genes are TRBV7-9 and TRBJ1-4; D is possibly TRBD1 (6 bases). The CDR3 spans 15 residues. Trimming left V 1 base short and J 7 bases short, with 13 bases between. Germline CDR1 is SEHNR and CDR2 is FQNEAQ (reference sequence). This CDR3 is CASSLGGGAREKLFF. CDR3 bases: TGTGCCAGCAGCTTAGGCGGGGGCGCGCGTGAAAAACTGTTTTTT.

V usage is TRBV4-1 and J usage is TRBJ2-5; 8 nucleotides align to TRBD2. The CDR3 has 17 amino acids. The trim removed 8 bases at V and 0 bases at J, leaving 14 bases unmatched. Germline V gives CDR1 MGHRA, CDR2 YSYEKL. CDR3 DNA sequence: TGCGCCAGCGGTAAGAGTCGCATCGGGGGGGACCAAGAGACCCAGTACTTC. This gives the protein CASGKSRIGGDQETQYF.

The chain combines TRBV11-1 with TRBJ2-5, with 12 nucleotides matching TRBD2. The trim removed 11 bases at V and 0 bases at J, leaving 19 bases unmatched. CDR1 is SGHAT and CDR2 is FQDESV in the germline V gene (reference sequence). The CDR3 runs 19 residues. CDR3 sequence (DNA): TGTGCCGGTAGATTAAGAACGGGACTAGCGGGTTGGTACCAAGAGACCCAGTACTTC. Translating gives CAGRLRTGLAGWYQETQYF.

About this clonotype itself: One junction end does not reproduce the germline sequence, and a read error may be involved. The CDR3 nucleotides read TGTGCCAGCAGCCCGATGGGGAAGGGGATTACCGAGCAATACTTC. Its protein product is CASSPMGKGITEQYF. The V and J genes are TRBV12-3 or TRBV12-4 and TRBJ2-7, with a possible D match to TRBD1 (5 bases). The CDR3 consists of 15 residues.

With regard to this clonotype: An end of the junction differs from the germline gene, which may be a read error. J is TRBJ2-4 and V is TRBV29-1; TRBD2 aligns across 8 bases. This CDR3 has 15 amino acids. Germline V gene lookup returns CDR1 SQVTM and CDR2 ANQGSEA. CDR3: CNVARAGGAKNIQYF. The DNA for the CDR3 is TGCAACGTTGCGAGGGCGGGAGGTGCCAAAAACATTCAGTACTTC.

The chain combines TRBV5-1 with TRBJ2-1, with TRBD2 identical over 8 bases. The CDR3 is 15 amino acids. Germline trimming cut 4 bases from V and 0 bases from J; bases unmatched to any gene: 3. Germline V gene lookup returns CDR1 SGHRS and CDR2 YFSETQ. The CDR3 protein is CASSLTSGSYNEQFF. CDR3 nucleotides: TGCGCCAGCAGCCTAACTAGCGGCTCCTACAATGAGCAGTTCTTC.

About this clonotype: With a much larger clone just one base away, this may be a read error. The gene calls are TRBV12-3 or TRBV12-4 and TRBJ2-2; 10 nucleotides match TRBD1. The CDR3 runs to 14 residues. Losses at the gene ends were 6 bases for V and 7 bases for J; bases not matched to a gene: 5. DNA of the CDR3: TGTGCCAGCAGGCCCAGGACAGGGGGCGGGGAGCTGTTTTTT. Its protein is CASRPRTGGGELFF.

This clonotype was picked up one time. A junction boundary mismatches the germline segment, possibly from a read error. The chain couples TRBV12-3 or TRBV12-4 to TRBJ2-7; D might be TRBD1 or TRBD2, each matching 5 bases. This CDR3 spans 13 amino acids. The CDR3 DNA reads as TGTGCCAACAGTTTGAGACTGGGGGACGACCAGTACTTC. Translated, it gives CANSLRLGDDQYF.

This clonotype was found a few times. A clone one base away is much larger, so this may be a read error. V and J are TRBV4-1 and TRBJ2-5, with D possibly TRBD2 on 5 matching bases. The germline V gene encodes CDR1 MGHRA and CDR2 YSYEKL. The CDR3 is 14 residues long. The CDR3 DNA follows: TGCGCCGGCAGCCAAGACTATGGTTCAGAGACCCAGTACTTC. Its protein product is CAGSQDYGSETQYF.

In the case of this clonotype: A read error may be the cause here, since a much bigger clone is one base away. The chain uses TRBV7-9 and TRBJ2-7; D might be TRBD1 (5 bases). CDR3 length equals 13 residues. Germline CDR1 is SEHNR and CDR2 is FQNEAQ (reference sequence). CDR3 coding DNA: TGTGCCAGCATCTTAGCCCAGGGCTACGAGCAGTACTTC. Translated: CASILAQGYEQYF.